The next 22 T cell receptor beta chains were all read from a single sample in a study of shared clonotypes between healthy human individuals. Generated by immunoSEQ multiplex PCR, the TCRdb table keeps only in-frame clones and is missing some. Of about 380,000 clones in the sample, roughly 96% were seen once. Sequenced: memory CD8+ T cells sorted from blood. Subset given: CD45RO+ cells pooled with CCR7-negative TemRA cells. The source of these receptors is a man aged 25 to 40 in good health.

This sequence joins TRBV6-5 and TRBJ2-6, with D uncertain. The CDR3 covers 15 residues. CDR1 and CDR2 (germline): MNHEY, SVGAGI. Trimming took 6 bases from V and 0 from J, leaving 9 bases between them. The CDR3 here is CASRTGGSGANVLTF. The CDR3 DNA reads TGTGCCAGCAGGACCGGTGGCTCTGGGGCCAACGTCCTGACTTTC.

CDR3: CSAAGGEAYEQYF. Here the CDR3 DNA reads TGCAGCGCCGCCGGAGGAGAGGCCTACGAGCAGTACTTC. This chain links TRBV29-1 with TRBJ2-7, with TRBD2 as a possible D gene (5 bases). The V end was cut by 7 bases, the J end by 2 bases, with 15 bases between. Per germline, CDR1 SQVTM and CDR2 ANQGSEA. CDR3 length: 13 residues.

This chain links TRBV28 with TRBJ1-1; D remains unclear. With 7 bases removed from V and 5 bases from J, the gap between germline ends came to 14 bases. The germline CDR1 and CDR2 sequences are MDHEN and SYDVKM. This CDR3 is 13 amino acids long. The CDR3 coding sequence is TGTGCCAGCACAGAGGGCTGGAAGACTGAAGCTTTCTTT. Translated: CASTEGWKTEAFF.

CDR3: CASSLWDRGNEQFF. CDR3 coding DNA: TGTGCCAGCAGTTTATGGGACAGGGGCAATGAGCAGTTCTTC. This chain joins TRBV27 and TRBJ2-1; 10 bases are shared with TRBD1. The CDR3 totals 14 residues. Germline values: CDR1 MNHEY, CDR2 SMNVEV (reference sequence). Trimming removed 1 base from V and 6 bases from J; junction bases left unmatched: 0.

This clone was detected only once. The rearrangement uses TRBV5-6 and TRBJ1-2; D is possibly TRBD1 (5 bases). Trimming left V 5 bases short and J 6 bases short, with 17 bases between. The CDR3 spans 14 residues. In germline, CDR1 is SGHDT, CDR2 YYEEEE. This CDR3 is CASSIISGDHGYTF. The CDR3 region has the DNA TGTGCCAGCAGTATTATTTCGGGGGACCATGGCTACACCTTC.

The chain employs TRBV7-6 and TRBJ2-7; D could derive from TRBD1 or TRBD2 (7 bases each). This CDR3 region has 15 residues. V was cut by 4 bases and J by 5 bases, with 18 bases left in between. The germline V gene has CDR1 SGHVS and CDR2 FNYEAQ. The CDR3 region is CASSSPSGRGHEQYF. In nucleotides, the CDR3 is TGTGCCAGCAGCTCCCCCTCGGGGAGGGGGCACGAGCAGTACTTC.

The gene calls are TRBV7-9 and TRBJ2-7; D is perhaps TRBD1 or TRBD2 (6 bases each). Germline CDR1 and CDR2: SEHNR and FQNEAQ (reference sequence). The CDR3 is 12 residues long. V was pared by 8 bases and J by 5 bases, with 13 bases between. CDR3 in DNA: TGTGCCAGCCGGAGGGGGAAAAACGAGCAGTACTTC. It translates to CASRRGKNEQYF.

To note about this clone: Other DNA sequences in this specimen translate into the identical CDR3. The rearrangement uses TRBV4-2 and TRBJ2-3; D gene uncertain. The germline V gene encodes CDR1 LGHNA and CDR2 YNFKEQ. The CDR3 consists of 13 residues. Trimming took off 3 bases at V and 0 bases at J, with 4 bases between the two ends. DNA of the CDR3: TGTGCCAGCAGCCAGGACAGCACAGATACGCAGTATTTT. Translation: CASSQDSTDTQYF.

This chain joins TRBV19 and TRBJ1-5; the D is unclear. Germline CDR1 and CDR2: LNHDA and SQIVND (reference sequence). The V end lost 0 bases, the J end lost 2 bases, and 20 bases lay between the germline ends. The CDR3 covers 19 residues. The DNA of the CDR3 is TGTGCCAGTAGTATAGAATCTACCCGCGTGGATCTCGGCAATCAGCCCCAGCATTTT. Translated, it gives CASSIESTRVDLGNQPQHF.

Concerning this clone: The same CDR3 arises from other DNA sequences in this sample as well. This chain joins TRBV18 and TRBJ2-5; D is undetermined. This CDR3 contains 11 residues. In germline, CDR1 is KGHSH, CDR2 LQKENI. V was pared by 2 bases and J by 5 bases, with 3 bases between. CDR3 region: CASSPGETQYF. The CDR3 coding sequence is TGTGCCAGCTCACCAGGGGAGACCCAGTACTTC.

This chain joins TRBV6-6 and TRBJ1-3; D call uncertain. This CDR3 region has 14 residues. Germline V gene lookup returns CDR1 MNHNY and CDR2 SVGAGI (reference sequence). The V end was cut by 4 bases, the J end by 2 bases, with 9 bases between. The CDR3 loop reads CASSWPRTGNTIYF. The DNA for the CDR3 is TGTGCCAGCAGTTGGCCGAGGACTGGAAACACCATATATTTT.

J is TRBJ2-1 and V is TRBV4-2, with TRBD2 identical over 7 bases. The V segment lost 2 bases and the J segment 8 bases; nucleotides outside the gene matches: 0. The CDR3 contains 12 residues. Germline lookup yields CDR1 LGHNA and CDR2 YNFKEQ. The CDR3 spells CASSQRGDEQFF. CDR3 bases: TGTGCCAGCAGCCAACGGGGGGATGAGCAGTTCTTC.

The CDR3 here is CASGQGGTDTQYF. Written as DNA, the CDR3 is TGTGCCAGCGGACAGGGAGGTACAGATACGCAGTATTTT. The chain employs TRBV6-6 and TRBJ2-3; TRBD1 matches 8 bases. The germline V gene encodes CDR1 MNHNY and CDR2 SVGAGI (reference sequence). V lost 8 bases to trimming and J lost 3 bases; unmatched junction nucleotides: 4. This CDR3 region has 13 residues.

The V gene is TRBV5-4, the J gene TRBJ2-3; D tentatively reads TRBD1 or TRBD2 (5 bases each). Trimming pared 4 bases from V and 0 bases from J, leaving 18 bases between. This CDR3 is 17 amino acids long. Per germline, CDR1 SGHNT and CDR2 YYREEE (reference sequence). The CDR3, as DNA: TGTGCCAGCAGCCTAATGGGGCTTTCGGGAAGCACAGATACGCAGTATTTT. Protein sequence: CASSLMGLSGSTDTQYF.

The chain has TRBV6-1 and TRBJ1-5; tentative D call: TRBD1 (6 bases). Germline CDR1 and CDR2: MNHNS and SASEGT. The CDR3 is 15 amino acids. The ends were cut back, 6 bases at V and 9 bases at J, with 21 bases in the middle. CDR3 coding DNA: TGTGCCAGCAGGCCGCGGGGACAACTTTACCCGCCCCAGCATTTT. Translated: CASRPRGQLYPPQHF.

CDR3 in DNA: TGTGCCAGCAGCCAAGATTGGGGCTCTGGAAACACCATATATTTT. This encodes CASSQDWGSGNTIYF. The rearrangement uses TRBV14 and TRBJ1-3; no definite D call. This CDR3 spans 15 amino acids. Germline V gene sequence: CDR1 SGHDN, CDR2 FVKESK. Trimming stripped 0 bases from V and 0 bases from J, with 6 bases between.

The J gene is TRBJ2-7, the V gene TRBV7-3, with 8 bases matching TRBD1. Trimming removed 5 bases from V and 11 bases from J; junction bases left unmatched: 14. Germline-derived CDR1 and CDR2 are SGHTA and FQGTGA. The CDR3 sequence is 14 residues long. The DNA of the CDR3 is TGTGCCAGCAGCCAATATCCCGATGGGACAGGTAAGTACTTC. Protein sequence: CASSQYPDGTGKYF.

The V and J genes are TRBV6-7 and TRBJ2-1; TRBD2 matches at 11 bases. TRBV6-7 is an ORF, and what it does is uncertain. Trimming cost V 8 bases and J 9 bases; bases outside gene matches: 12. CDR3 length: 15 amino acids. The CDR3 DNA reads TGTGCCAGCGCTAATCTTAGCGGGAGGGCCATTGAGCAGTTCTTC. Protein product: CASANLSGRAIEQFF.

The J gene is TRBJ1-1, the V gene TRBV19; a possible D gene is TRBD1 (5 bases). This CDR3 spans 15 amino acids. Germline CDR1 is LNHDA and CDR2 is SQIVND (reference sequence). With 1 base removed from V and 2 bases from J, the gap between germline ends came to 11 bases. CDR3 amino acids: CASSIARGVNTEAFF. The DNA of the CDR3 is TGTGCCAGTAGTATAGCTAGAGGGGTAAACACTGAAGCTTTCTTT.

The rearrangement joins TRBV7-2 to TRBJ2-5; 10 bases align to TRBD2. Germline V gene sequence: CDR1 SGHTA, CDR2 FQGNSA. V gave up 2 bases and J gave up 2 bases; unmatched junction bases: 11. This CDR3 comprises 18 residues. The CDR3 region has the DNA TGTGCCAGCAGCTTATTGGGCCGGACTAGCGGTTATCAAGAGACCCAGTACTTC. It specifies CASSLLGRTSGYQETQYF.

This sequence joins TRBV5-1 and TRBJ2-7; D not certain. Germline V CDR1 and CDR2: SGHRS, YFSETQ. The V end lost 2 bases, the J end lost 4 bases, and 13 bases lay between the germline ends. The CDR3 length is 14 residues. The CDR3 here is CASSFGYRPYEQYF. DNA of the CDR3: TGCGCCAGCAGCTTCGGCTATAGGCCTTACGAGCAGTACTTC.

The rearrangement links TRBV20-1 to TRBJ2-2; D ambiguous. V lost 2 bases, J lost 7 bases, and 2 bases lay in between. Germline V gene data show CDR1 as DFQATT and CDR2 as SNEGSKA (reference sequence). The CDR3 is made up of 10 amino acids. The CDR3 reads CSARHGELFF. For the CDR3, the DNA is TGCAGTGCTAGACACGGGGAGCTGTTTTTT.